The 6 T cell receptor beta chains below were found in one sample sequenced in a study of blood T cell repertoires in COVID-19. Libraries were prepared by immunoSEQ multiplex PCR; TCRdb keeps only in-frame clonotypes and omits some of them. Of about 200,000 clones listed, 81% are singletons. The sequenced sample was peripheral blood. The receptors originated from a woman of 80 years or more with acute or convalescent COVID-19.

Concerning this clone: This CDR3 is also generated by other DNA sequences in the sample. The chain links TRBV6-6 to TRBJ1-5; TRBD1 matches at 10 bases. This CDR3 is built from 14 residues. V gave up 5 bases and J gave up 7 bases; unmatched junction bases: 5. Germline CDR1 MNHNY, CDR2 SVGAGI (reference sequence). CDR3 in DNA: TGTGCCAGCAGTAGGACAGGGGGAAACCAGCCCCAGCATTTT. Residues: CASSRTGGNQPQHF.

The chain employs TRBV7-9 and TRBJ2-7; 8 bases are a match to TRBD2. J lost 2 bases, V lost 7 bases, and 13 bases had no gene match. The germline V gene has CDR1 SEHNR and CDR2 FQNEAQ (reference sequence). This CDR3 is 16 amino acids long. This CDR3 is CASIRKEGRGAYEQYF. The CDR3 nucleotides read TGTGCCAGCATCCGAAAGGAGGGGCGGGGGGCCTACGAGCAGTACTTC.

This chain joins TRBV7-8 and TRBJ1-4, with a tentative D call TRBD1 (5 bases). The CDR3 contains 19 residues. Germline CDR1 and CDR2: SGHVS and FQNEAQ. V lost 5 bases, J lost 16 bases, and 38 bases lay in between. The CDR3 region has the DNA TGTGCCAGCAGCCCGGGGGGATATGTGGGAGACAAACTCGCTAGGCACCGGTTTTTT. Protein: CASSPGGYVGDKLARHRFF.

The CDR3 sequence: CASTPRVAGGTPEQFF. The CDR3 DNA sequence: TGTGCCAGTACCCCAAGGGTTGCCGGAGGCACCCCTGAGCAGTTCTTC. V is TRBV28 and J is TRBJ2-1, with D maybe TRBD2 (5 bases). Trimming took 9 bases from V and 9 from J, leaving 27 bases between them. The CDR3 sequence is 16 residues long. The germline V gene has CDR1 MDHEN and CDR2 SYDVKM.

This clone was found once. The junction does not match germline at one end; this may be a read error. V and J are TRBV6-5 and TRBJ2-3, with 10 bases fitting TRBD2. CDR3 length: 14 amino acids. In germline, CDR1 is MNHEY, CDR2 SVGAGI. In DNA, the CDR3 is TGTGCCACCAGTAGCGGGGGGAACACAGATACGCAGTATTTT. Translation: CATSSGGNTDTQYF.

This clone has more than one count but fewer than ten. This chain connects TRBV5-4 to TRBJ2-3, with TRBD2 as a possible D gene (5 bases). Germline CDR1 SGHNT, CDR2 YYREEE (reference sequence). The ends were cut back, 0 bases at V and 4 bases at J, with 15 bases in the middle. The CDR3 is made up of 16 amino acids. The CDR3 bases are TGTGCCAGCAGCTTGGCGAAGGGAGCTGGGGCAGATACGCAGTATTTT. This translates into CASSLAKGAGADTQYF.